This TCR beta chain was profiled in a study of early T cells in non-severe SARS-CoV-2 infection. On the study more broadly: Sequencing input comprised bulk RNA from unsorted whole blood; chain pairing was not available.

Study-wide results and limits: There was a bias toward anti-spike CD8 responses in VDJdb matching, which missed private and CD4 specificities.

Researchers attached unique molecular identifiers to individual cDNA molecules. TCRdb itself ran the 5' RACE reads through MiXCR, one entry per CDR3 protein. Of around 56,000 distinct CDR3 sequences in the sample, roughly 8.2% were seen once. The sample holds a few counts of this clonotype. The antigen is undetermined. The CDR3 sequence is 15 residues long. V dropped 4 bases and J dropped 7; count of bases not matched to a gene: 4. Germline assignment: CDR1 PRHDT and CDR2 FYEKMQ (reference sequence). This clonotype was obtained from an adult who was a healthcare worker with PCR-confirmed SARS-CoV-2 infection or an uninfected control (not recorded which). J is TRBJ2-2 and V is TRBV13; 12 bases fit TRBD1. Sequenced here: whole blood, sampled at baseline. The CDR3 here is CASSSGTGGFGELFF. In DNA form, the CDR3 reads TGTGCCAGCAGCTCCGGGACAGGGGGCTTCGGGGAGCTGTTTTTT.